The 20 T cell receptor beta chains in this list originate from one sample, sequenced in a study of T cell responses to AZD1222 COVID-19 vaccine. Sequenced by immunoSEQ multiplex PCR; TCRdb stores in-frame clones only, minus some. The sample gives about 190,000 clones, approximately 87% of which show up once; approximately 2.5% is in the top ten. The source was peripheral blood, collected on day 0 of MenACWY control vaccination. The receptor set was obtained from an adult in good health.

The chain's CDR3 is CAWSVQLGQGSSPLHF. The CDR3, as DNA: TGTGCCTGGAGTGTACAATTGGGACAGGGATCCTCACCCCTCCACTTT. This chain uses TRBV30 with TRBJ1-6, with TRBD1 identical over 9 bases. Unmatched junction bases numbered 10, after V lost 0 bases and J lost 10 bases. Per germline, CDR1 GTSNPN and CDR2 SVGIG (reference sequence). This CDR3 is 16 amino acids long.

The rearrangement joins TRBV4-3 to TRBJ2-5, with D perhaps TRBD2 (5 bases). The V gene lost 0 bases and the J gene lost 4 bases, with 18 bases spanning the gap. Germline V lookup: CDR1 LGHNA, CDR2 YSLEER. There are 17 residues in the CDR3. The DNA of the CDR3 is TGCGCCAGCAGCCAAGATTTCCCCGATCCAAGCGGAGAGACCCAGTACTTC. It is translated as CASSQDFPDPSGETQYF.

This chain connects TRBV4-2 to TRBJ2-2; 10 nucleotides agree with TRBD2. This CDR3 has 17 residues. V was clipped by 0 bases and J by 5 bases; unmatched bases: 6. Germline lookup yields CDR1 LGHNA and CDR2 YNFKEQ. This chain's CDR3 is CASSQDLAGALTGELFF. CDR3 DNA sequence: TGTGCCAGCAGCCAAGATCTAGCGGGGGCCCTGACCGGGGAGCTGTTTTTT.

The CDR3 nucleotides read TGTGCCTGGGGAGGAGCAGGGGCGGTCTATGGCTACACCTTC. Its translation: CAWGGAGAVYGYTF. The gene calls are TRBV30 and TRBJ1-2, with a possible D match to TRBD1 (6 bases). The CDR3 is 14 residues long. CDR1 is GTSNPN, CDR2 SVGIG, per germline (reference sequence). Trimming left V 5 bases short and J 4 bases short, with 17 bases between.

The chain carries TRBV4-2 and TRBJ1-1; TRBD1 is a possible D gene (5 bases). The CDR3 covers 14 residues. CDR1 is LGHNA and CDR2 is YNFKEQ in the germline V gene. Trimming took off 1 base at V and 1 base at J, with 7 bases between the two ends. In DNA form, the CDR3 reads TGTGCCAGCAGCCAAGTTGGACAGAACACTGAAGCTTTCTTT. It specifies CASSQVGQNTEAFF.

CDR3 DNA: TGTGCCAGCAGCCCCGGGACAGAGAACATTCAGTACTTC. This codes for CASSPGTENIQYF. J is TRBJ2-4 and V is TRBV6-5; 7 positions match TRBD1. This CDR3 is 13 amino acids long. Trimming removed 6 bases from V and 7 bases from J; junction bases left unmatched: 6. The germline CDR1 and CDR2 sequences are MNHEY and SVGAGI.

The gene calls are TRBV10-3 and TRBJ1-6; TRBD1 agrees at 7 bases. Trimming cost V 6 bases and J 5 bases; bases outside gene matches: 4. CDR3 length: 14 residues. Looked up from germline, CDR1 is ENHRY and CDR2 is SYGVKD. This CDR3 reads CAIRLGQNNSPLHF. As DNA, the CDR3 is TGTGCCATCAGATTGGGACAGAATAATTCACCCCTCCACTTT.

V is TRBV11-2 and J is TRBJ1-1; no clear D gene. The CDR3 has 12 residues. CDR1 and CDR2 (germline): SGHAT, FQNNGV. The germline V and J ends were trimmed by 6 bases and 0 bases, with 5 bases remaining between them. This CDR3 reads CASRRVNTEAFF. CDR3 coding DNA: TGTGCCAGCAGGAGGGTGAACACTGAAGCTTTCTTT.

This clone was observed a few times. The V and J genes are TRBV4-2 and TRBJ1-5, with D perhaps TRBD1 (6 bases). Trimming left V 1 base short and J 5 bases short, with 12 bases between. The CDR3 consists of 15 residues. CDR1 is LGHNA and CDR2 is YNFKEQ in the germline V gene. CDR3 nucleotide sequence: TGTGCCAGCAGCCAAGGAACAGGGTACCATCAGCCCCAGCATTTT. Translated: CASSQGTGYHQPQHF.

The V and J genes are TRBV7-9 and TRBJ2-7, with 13 bases matching TRBD2. The CDR3 has 18 residues. The V gene end was trimmed by 5 bases and the J gene end by 3 bases; junction bases not matched to a gene: 13. The germline V gene encodes CDR1 SEHNR and CDR2 FQNEAQ (reference sequence). The DNA of the CDR3 is TGTGCCAGCAGCCCAGGGACTAGCGGGATGACTGTAAACTACGAGCAGTACTTC. The encoded protein is CASSPGTSGMTVNYEQYF.

The chain couples TRBV13 to TRBJ2-5, with 12 bases identical to TRBD2. This CDR3 is 17 amino acids long. The germline V gene has CDR1 PRHDT and CDR2 FYEKMQ (reference sequence). The trim removed 0 bases at V and 4 bases at J, leaving 6 bases unmatched. Written as DNA, the CDR3 is TGTGCCAGCAGCTTAGGGGCTAGCGGGAGGGCGTCAGAGACCCAGTACTTC. It codes for CASSLGASGRASETQYF.

On this clone: Germline and junction disagree at one end, which may indicate a read error. The rearrangement joins TRBV7-9 to TRBJ2-1; TRBD1 is a possible D gene (5 bases). The germline CDR1 and CDR2 sequences are SEHNR and FQNEAQ (reference sequence). The CDR3 runs to 15 residues. The CDR3 DNA reads TGTACCAGCAGCTTAGTAGTCACAGGCTACAATGAGCAGTTCTTC. It yields the protein CTSSLVVTGYNEQFF.

The CDR3 reads CASSEGQGGNQPQHF. The DNA of the CDR3 is TGTGCCAGCAGTGAGGGACAGGGGGGCAATCAGCCCCAGCATTTT. The chain couples TRBV6-1 to TRBJ1-5; 11 nucleotides line up with TRBD1. The CDR3 is made up of 15 amino acids. V was pared by 3 bases and J by 2 bases, with 0 bases of the junction left unmatched. Germline assignment: CDR1 MNHNS and CDR2 SASEGT.

The J gene is TRBJ2-3, the V gene TRBV5-4; no definite D call. Germline V gene data show CDR1 as SGHNT and CDR2 as YYREEE (reference sequence). V was trimmed by 5 bases and J by 4 bases, leaving 14 bases between them. The CDR3 extends over 14 amino acids. CDR3 nucleotides: TGTGCCAGCAGTTCGACGGATGATGCAGATACGCAGTATTTT. Residues: CASSSTDDADTQYF.

CDR3 in DNA: TGTGCCAGCAGCTTGAAAAGCTGGAACACTGAAGCTTTCTTT. Its translation is CASSLKSWNTEAFF. The J gene is TRBJ1-1, the V gene TRBV5-5, with unresolved D. In germline, CDR1 is SGHKS, CDR2 YYEKEE (reference sequence). The CDR3 runs 14 residues. The V end lost 1 base, the J end lost 1 base, and 8 bases lay between the germline ends.

The chain joins TRBV27 to TRBJ1-1; 7 nucleotides align to TRBD1. Germline V gene sequence: CDR1 MNHEY, CDR2 SMNVEV (reference sequence). V lost 5 bases and J lost 1; bases outside the gene matches: 7. The CDR3 runs to 15 residues. The CDR3 protein is CASSAYRGGNTEAFF. The DNA for the CDR3 is TGTGCCAGCAGTGCGTACAGGGGAGGGAACACTGAAGCTTTCTTT.

The V call is TRBV20-1, the J call TRBJ2-7; D could derive from TRBD1 or TRBD2 (5 bases each). CDR3 length: 12 amino acids. Per the germline V gene, CDR1 is DFQATT and CDR2 is SNEGSKA (reference sequence). Trimming shortened V by 3 bases and J by 6 bases, and 12 bases separated the two germline ends. This CDR3 reads CSASGTGTEQYF. CDR3 bases: TGCAGTGCTAGTGGGACCGGGACCGAGCAGTACTTC.

The chain is built from TRBV7-3 and TRBJ1-1, with D maybe TRBD1 (5 bases). Germline V gene lookup returns CDR1 SGHTA and CDR2 FQGTGA. This CDR3 contains 13 residues. Trimming removed 0 bases from V and 8 bases from J, with 10 bases in between. The CDR3, as DNA: TGTGCCAGCAGCTTAACGGGGACGGAAGAAGCTTTCTTT. This codes for CASSLTGTEEAFF.

The chain couples TRBV5-1 to TRBJ2-1; tentative D call: TRBD2 (6 bases). The V gene's germline CDR1 is SGHRS and CDR2 YFSETQ. CDR3 size: 14 residues. Trimming pared 2 bases from V and 7 bases from J, leaving 13 bases between. The CDR3 loop is CASSLRTAGNEQFF. In nucleotides, the CDR3 is TGCGCCAGCAGCTTAAGGACGGCGGGGAATGAGCAGTTCTTC.

J is TRBJ2-7 and V is TRBV4-2; D is undetermined. Germline CDR1 is LGHNA and CDR2 is YNFKEQ. CDR3 length equals 13 residues. Trimming removed 3 bases at V and 3 bases at J, with 9 bases between. The CDR3 nucleotides read TGTGCCAGCAGCCAGACGACCGACTACGAGCAGTACTTC. It specifies CASSQTTDYEQYF.